This T cell receptor beta chain was recovered during a study of monozygotic twins with inflammatory bowel disease. General study findings and limits: No repertoire similarity difference was seen between concordant and discordant twins; power was possibly limited. Subtypes among T cells remained indistinguishable.

As concerns this clonotype: Antigen unknown.

Researchers used template switching to add UMIs featuring a 6-nucleotide sample barcode. Following a re-call of the 5' RACE reads, TCRdb has one entry per CDR3 protein and lacks DNA. Its clone listing holds 88,000 or so distinct CDR3 sequences. Germline CDR1 is SEHNR and CDR2 is FQNEAQ (reference sequence). The CDR3 length is 15 residues. This TCR derives from a human donor with ulcerative colitis or Crohn's disease, or a healthy co-twin of an affected twin (not recorded which). The specimen was blood. The chain recombines TRBV7-9 with TRBJ1-4. The CDR3 here is CASSPPLLPNEKLFF.